This TCR beta chain was sequenced for a study of OX40 agonist ivuxolimab in advanced cancers. Study-wide background: In this trial design, patients received ivuxolimab intravenously at 0.01 to 10 mg/kg every 2 weeks. Findings and caveats of the study: The average count of expanded clones was higher among CD8+ T cells than among CD4+.

Clones were read by immunoSEQ multiplex PCR, and TCRdb kept only the in-frame ones, dropping some. This table has 99,000 or so clones, approximately 95% appearing once. As regards this clone: Its specificity is unknown.

CDR1 is SGHAT, CDR2 FQNNGV, per germline. After removal of 8 bases from V and 0 bases from J, the junction contained 4 bases not matched to a gene. The CDR3 has 14 amino acids. Sequenced material: CD4+ or CD8+ T cells sorted from blood, taken in a trial of the OX40 agonist ivuxolimab. This rearrangement joins TRBV11-2 to TRBJ2-3, with 8 bases lining up with TRBD2. This TCR came from an adult with an advanced solid tumor such as melanoma, head and neck, liver or kidney cancer. CDR3 in DNA: TGTGCCAGCGGGGCGGGGGGCAGCACAGATACGCAGTATTTT. It is translated as CASGAGGSTDTQYF.